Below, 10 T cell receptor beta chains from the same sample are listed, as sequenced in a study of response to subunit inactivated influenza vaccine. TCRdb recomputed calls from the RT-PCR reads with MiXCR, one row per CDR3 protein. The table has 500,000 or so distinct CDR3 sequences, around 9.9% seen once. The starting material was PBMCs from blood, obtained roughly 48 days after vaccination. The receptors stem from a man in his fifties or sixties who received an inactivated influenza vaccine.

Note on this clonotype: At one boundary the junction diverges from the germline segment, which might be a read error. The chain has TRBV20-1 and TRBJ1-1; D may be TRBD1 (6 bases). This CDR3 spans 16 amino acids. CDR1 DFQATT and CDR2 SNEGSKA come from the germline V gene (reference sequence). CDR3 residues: CGARRGGRNMNTEAFF. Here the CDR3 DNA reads TGCGGTGCGAGAAGGGGGGGGCGTAACATGAACACTGAAGCTTTCTTT.

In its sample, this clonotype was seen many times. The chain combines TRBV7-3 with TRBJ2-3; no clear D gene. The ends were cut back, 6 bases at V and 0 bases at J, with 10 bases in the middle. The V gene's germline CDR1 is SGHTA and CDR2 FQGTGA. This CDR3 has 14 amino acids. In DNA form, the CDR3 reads TGTGCCAGCAGACCGACTGCTAGCACAGATACGCAGTATTTT. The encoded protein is CASRPTASTDTQYF.

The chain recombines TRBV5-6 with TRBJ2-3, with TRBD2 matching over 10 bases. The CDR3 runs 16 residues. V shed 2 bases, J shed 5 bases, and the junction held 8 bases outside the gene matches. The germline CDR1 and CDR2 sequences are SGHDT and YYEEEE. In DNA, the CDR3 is TGTGCCAGCAGCTTTCGGCTAGCGGGGGTTAGAGATACGCAGTATTTT. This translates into CASSFRLAGVRDTQYF.

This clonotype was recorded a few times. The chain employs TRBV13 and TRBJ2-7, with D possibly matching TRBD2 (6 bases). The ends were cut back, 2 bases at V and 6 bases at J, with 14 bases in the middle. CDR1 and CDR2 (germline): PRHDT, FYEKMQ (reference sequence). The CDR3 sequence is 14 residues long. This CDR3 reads CASSLYGGLPEQYF. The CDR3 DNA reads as TGTGCCAGCAGCTTATACGGGGGACTCCCCGAGCAGTACTTC.

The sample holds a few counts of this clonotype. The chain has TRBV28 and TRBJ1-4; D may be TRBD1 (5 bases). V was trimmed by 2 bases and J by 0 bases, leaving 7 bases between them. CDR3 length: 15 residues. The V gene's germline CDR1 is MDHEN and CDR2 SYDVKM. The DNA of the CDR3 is TGTGCCAGCAGTTTAGCGACAGCAACTAATGAAAAACTGTTTTTT. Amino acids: CASSLATATNEKLFF.

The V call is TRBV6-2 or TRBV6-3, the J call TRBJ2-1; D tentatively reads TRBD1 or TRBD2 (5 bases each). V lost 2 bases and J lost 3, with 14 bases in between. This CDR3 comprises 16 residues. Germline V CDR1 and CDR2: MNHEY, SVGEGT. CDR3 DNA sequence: TGTGCCAGCAGTTACGTCACGGGACGGCTCTACAATGAGCAGTTCTTC. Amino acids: CASSYVTGRLYNEQFF.

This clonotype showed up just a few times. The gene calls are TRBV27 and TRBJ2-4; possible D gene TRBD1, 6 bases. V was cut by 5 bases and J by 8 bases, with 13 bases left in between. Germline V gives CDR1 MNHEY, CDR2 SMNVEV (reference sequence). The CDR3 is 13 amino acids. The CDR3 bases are TGTGCCAGCAGTGAACAAACAGGGCACATTCAGTACTTC. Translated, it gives CASSEQTGHIQYF.

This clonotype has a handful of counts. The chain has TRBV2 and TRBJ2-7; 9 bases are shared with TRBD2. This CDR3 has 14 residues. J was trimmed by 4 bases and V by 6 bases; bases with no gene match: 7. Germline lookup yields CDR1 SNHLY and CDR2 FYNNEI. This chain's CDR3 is CASRVSGGRYEQYF. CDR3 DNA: TGTGCCAGCAGAGTCAGCGGGGGGAGGTACGAGCAGTACTTC.

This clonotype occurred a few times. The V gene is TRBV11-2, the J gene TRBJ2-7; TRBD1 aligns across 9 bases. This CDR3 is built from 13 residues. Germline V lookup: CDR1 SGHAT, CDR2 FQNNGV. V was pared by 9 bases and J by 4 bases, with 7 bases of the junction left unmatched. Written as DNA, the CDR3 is TGTGCCAGTTCGGGACAGGGTCGATACGAGCAGTACTTC. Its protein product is CASSGQGRYEQYF.

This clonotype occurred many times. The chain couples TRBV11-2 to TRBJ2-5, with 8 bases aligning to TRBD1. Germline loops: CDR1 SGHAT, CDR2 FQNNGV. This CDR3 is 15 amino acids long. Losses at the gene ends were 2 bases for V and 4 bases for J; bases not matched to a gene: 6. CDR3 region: CASSLQQGGRETQYF. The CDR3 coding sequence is TGTGCCAGCAGCTTACAACAGGGGGGTAGAGAGACCCAGTACTTC.